Below are 18 T cell receptor beta chains sequenced from a single sample in a study of radiotherapy plus CTLA-4 blockade in lung cancer. Clones were read by immunoSEQ multiplex PCR, and TCRdb kept only the in-frame ones, dropping some. The data show over 100,000 clones, 81% seen once. Source: peripheral blood, taken from a patient treated with radiotherapy plus ipilimumab. Every receptor here comes from a human donor with non-small cell lung cancer that progressed on radiotherapy plus ipilimumab. Some clones in this sample may be carry-over from other donors' samples.

This clone occurred once. J is TRBJ1-2 and V is TRBV19; TRBD1 matches 8 bases. The junction had 1 base not matched to a gene; V was cut back by 3 bases and J by 4 bases. Germline CDR1 reads LNHDA; CDR2 reads SQIVND (reference sequence). This CDR3 is built from 13 residues. The CDR3 loop is CASSIGQGYGYTF. The CDR3, as DNA: TGTGCCAGTAGTATTGGACAGGGCTATGGCTACACCTTC.

The rearrangement uses TRBV7-2 and TRBJ2-3; the match to TRBD2 covers 11 bases. The V and J ends lost 5 bases and 1 base, in that order; junction bases with no gene match: 5. There are 16 residues in the CDR3. CDR1 is SGHTA, CDR2 FQGNSA, per germline. The CDR3, as DNA: TGTGCCAGCAGCCCCGGACTAGCGGGCGGCACAGATACGCAGTATTTT. This encodes CASSPGLAGGTDTQYF.

The V call is TRBV19, the J call TRBJ1-2, with 7 bases matching TRBD1. The CDR3 spans 15 residues. The V gene's germline CDR1 is LNHDA and CDR2 SQIVND (reference sequence). The J segment lost 2 bases and the V segment lost 5 bases, leaving 8 bases of the junction unmatched. CDR3 DNA: TGTGCCAGTAGTCCATTAAGACAGGGCAACTATGGCTACACCTTC. Translated: CASSPLRQGNYGYTF.

This sequence joins TRBV6-6 and TRBJ1-1; 8 nucleotides agree with TRBD1. The CDR3 length is 13 residues. CDR1 MNHNY and CDR2 SVGAGI come from the germline V gene (reference sequence). Unmatched junction bases numbered 5, after V lost 7 bases and J lost 4 bases. DNA of the CDR3: TGTGCCAGCACCTTGACAGGGGCCACTGAAGCTTTCTTT. It encodes CASTLTGATEAFF.

This clone was seen just once. J is TRBJ2-1 and V is TRBV5-4; 10 bases line up with TRBD1. J lost 6 bases, V lost 2 bases, and 8 bases had no gene match. The CDR3 has 16 amino acids. Germline CDR1 SGHNT, CDR2 YYREEE (reference sequence). CDR3 nucleotides: TGTGCCAGCAGCTTCGCCGGGACAGGGGTGTTCAATGAGCAGTTCTTC. Amino acid sequence: CASSFAGTGVFNEQFF.

This clone came up a few times. The gene calls are TRBV5-6 and TRBJ2-7; D is uncertain. V lost 2 bases and J lost 2, with 8 bases in between. The CDR3 is 13 residues long. The germline gives CDR1 SGHDT, CDR2 YYEEEE. Here the CDR3 DNA reads TGTGCCAGCAGCTTCGGTCCTACCTACGAGCAGTACTTC. Translating it yields CASSFGPTYEQYF.

The J gene is TRBJ2-7, the V gene TRBV11-2; D remains unclear. Germline lookup yields CDR1 SGHAT and CDR2 FQNNGV. This CDR3 has 13 residues. The V gene lost 1 base and the J gene lost 2 bases, with 6 bases spanning the gap. The CDR3 coding sequence is TGTGCCAGCAGCTTAGGGCCTACCTACGAGCAGTACTTC. Residues: CASSLGPTYEQYF.

This clone was picked up one time. This chain connects TRBV11-2 to TRBJ2-5; 7 bases align to TRBD2. This CDR3 region has 14 residues. Trimming cost V 4 bases and J 7 bases; bases outside gene matches: 9. In germline, CDR1 is SGHAT, CDR2 FQNNGV. CDR3 DNA: TGTGCCAGCAGCTCCTTTAGCGGCGGGGGGACCCAGTACTTC. It is translated as CASSSFSGGGTQYF.

Remarks on this clone: A read error may produce the germline difference seen at one junction end. The chain uses TRBV7-7 and TRBJ2-1; D not resolved. CDR3 size: 15 residues. The germline V gene encodes CDR1 SSHAT and CDR2 FNYEAQ (reference sequence). CDR3 amino acids: CASSSDARPYNEQFF. Written as DNA, the CDR3 is TGTGCTAGCAGCTCGGACGCCAGACCTTACAATGAGCAGTTCTTC.

The rearrangement links TRBV27 to TRBJ1-1, with 7 bases fitting TRBD1. With 2 bases clipped from V and 6 bases from J, the junction kept 15 bases outside the gene matches. This CDR3 has 17 amino acids. CDR1 and CDR2 (germline): MNHEY, SMNVEV (reference sequence). CDR3 protein: CASSLGRRGITRPEAFF. CDR3 bases: TGTGCCAGCAGTTTAGGGCGCAGGGGGATAACAAGACCTGAAGCTTTCTTT.

This clone has just a few counts. This chain uses TRBV28 with TRBJ2-7; 7 bases line up with TRBD1. The V gene end was trimmed by 4 bases and the J gene end by 4 bases; junction bases not matched to a gene: 16. The CDR3 loop spans 17 amino acids. The germline gives CDR1 MDHEN, CDR2 SYDVKM. For the CDR3, the DNA is TGTGCCAGCAGTTCCGTGACAGGTGGCAGGGGGTTATACGAGCAGTACTTC. Amino acid sequence: CASSSVTGGRGLYEQYF.

This chain connects TRBV4-2 to TRBJ1-5, with D perhaps TRBD1 (6 bases). The CDR3 spans 17 residues. CDR1 and CDR2 from the germline V gene are LGHNA and YNFKEQ. Trimming stripped 1 base from V and 0 bases from J, with 13 bases between. The chain's CDR3 is CASSQVGQTDSNQPQHF. DNA for the CDR3: TGTGCCAGCAGCCAAGTCGGACAGACCGATAGCAATCAGCCCCAGCATTTT.

CDR3 protein: CASSWVRLWVYGYTF. CDR3 bases: TGTGCCAGCAGCTGGGTTCGGTTATGGGTCTATGGCTACACCTTC. This chain uses TRBV5-6 with TRBJ1-2; D uncertain. Germline lookup yields CDR1 SGHDT and CDR2 YYEEEE. The germline V and J ends were trimmed by 3 bases and 4 bases, with 16 bases remaining between them. The CDR3 runs 15 residues. The full variable domain, its missing parts supplied by reference TRBV5-6 and TRBJ1-2, is DAGVTQSPTHLIKTRGQQVTLRCSPKSGHDTVSWYQQALGQGPQFIFQYYEEEERQRGNFPDRFSGHQFPNYSSELNVNALLLGDSALYLCASSWVRLWVYGYTFGSGTRLTVV.

This clone turned up a few times. The rearrangement uses TRBV7-8 and TRBJ1-5; perhaps TRBD1 as D (5 bases). From germline, CDR1 is SGHVS and CDR2 FQNEAQ. This CDR3 has 14 residues. With 5 bases removed from V and 7 bases from J, the gap between germline ends came to 15 bases. Here the CDR3 DNA reads TGTGCCAGCAGCCCCTCAGGGTTCGGGCAGCCCCAGCATTTT. As protein: CASSPSGFGQPQHF.

The rearrangement uses TRBV5-1 and TRBJ2-3; weak D call: TRBD2 (6 bases). Germline-derived CDR1 and CDR2 are SGHRS and YFSETQ. Between the trimmed V and J ends, which lost 2 bases and 2 bases, there was a span of 15 bases. The CDR3 totals 16 residues. The CDR3 loop is CASSFWFGGSTDTQYF. CDR3 nucleotides: TGCGCCAGCAGCTTTTGGTTCGGGGGATCCACAGATACGCAGTATTTT.

This clone appeared a single time. The rearrangement uses TRBV7-2 and TRBJ1-2; 8 bases align to TRBD1. The CDR3 sequence is 16 residues long. Trimming removed 5 bases from V and 5 bases from J; junction bases left unmatched: 13. Germline V gene sequence: CDR1 SGHTA, CDR2 FQGNSA. The CDR3 region has the DNA TGTGCCAGCAGCCCCTCAGGACAGGGCTTAGGGTATGGCTACACCTTC. Translation gives CASSPSGQGLGYGYTF.

V is TRBV7-9 and J is TRBJ2-7, with D possibly matching TRBD2 (5 bases). Deletions cut 5 bases from V and 0 bases from J, with 14 bases between. From germline, CDR1 is SEHNR and CDR2 FQNEAQ (reference sequence). This CDR3 has 15 amino acids. The DNA of the CDR3 is TGTGCCAGCAGCCCGAGGGTGGAGAGCTCCTACGAGCAGTACTTC. This encodes CASSPRVESSYEQYF.

The J gene is TRBJ2-1, the V gene TRBV7-9; possible D gene TRBD2, 5 bases. The CDR3 length is 16 residues. The germline gives CDR1 SEHNR, CDR2 FQNEAQ (reference sequence). V lost 0 bases, J lost 5 bases, and 14 bases lay in between. The CDR3 sequence is CASSLARLILNNEQFF. In DNA, the CDR3 is TGTGCCAGCAGCTTAGCACGACTAATATTAAACAATGAGCAGTTCTTC.